The clone carrying this T cell receptor beta chain showed up just once. Distinct nucleotide sequences in the sample also encode this CDR3. Original processing methods: Reference gene primers were amplified, and this amplification served to estimate nucleated cell counts. Method: immunoSEQ multiplex PCR; TCRdb's copy keeps in-frame clones and lacks some. V, J and clone size are taken as reported in that table, and D and trimming were inferred from the DNA itself. The data show about 160,000 clones, roughly 89% seen once. This entry is derived from a study of blood T cell repertoires in COVID-19. Looking at the study overall: The origin of the acute and convalescent COVID-19 samples was the United States, Italy and Spain. The analysed material was cDNA or gDNA that came from T cells, B-cell-depleted T cells, or PBMCs.

The CDR3 covers 14 residues. Germline CDR1 is SEHNR and CDR2 is FQNEAQ (reference sequence). Trimming took off 1 base at V and 1 base at J, with 7 bases between the two ends. This chain connects TRBV7-9 to TRBJ2-5, with D tentatively TRBD1 (6 bases). The TCR was taken from a woman aged 60-70 years who had recovered from COVID-19. Material for sequencing was peripheral blood. Written as DNA, the CDR3 is TGTGCCAGCAGCTTAGGGACAGCCCAAGAGACCCAGTACTTC. As protein: CASSLGTAQETQYF.